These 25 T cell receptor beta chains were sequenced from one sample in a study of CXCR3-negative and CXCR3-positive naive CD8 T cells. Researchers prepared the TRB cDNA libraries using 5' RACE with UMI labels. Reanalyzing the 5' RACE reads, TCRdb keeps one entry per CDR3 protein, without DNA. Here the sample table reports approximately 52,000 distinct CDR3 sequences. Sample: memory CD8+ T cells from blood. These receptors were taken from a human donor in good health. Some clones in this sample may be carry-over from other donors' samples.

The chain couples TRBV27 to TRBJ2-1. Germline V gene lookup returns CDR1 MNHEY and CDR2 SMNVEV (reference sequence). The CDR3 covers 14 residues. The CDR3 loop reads CASSDLSSYNEQFF.

This CDR3 is CASRWGPWATEAFF. This chain joins TRBV11-2 and TRBJ1-1. The CDR3 runs 14 residues. Germline V lookup: CDR1 SGHAT, CDR2 FQNNGV.

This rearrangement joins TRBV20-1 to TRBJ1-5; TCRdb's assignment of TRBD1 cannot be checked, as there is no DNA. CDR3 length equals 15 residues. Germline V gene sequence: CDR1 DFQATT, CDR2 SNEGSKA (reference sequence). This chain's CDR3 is CSATLGSRGNQPQHF.

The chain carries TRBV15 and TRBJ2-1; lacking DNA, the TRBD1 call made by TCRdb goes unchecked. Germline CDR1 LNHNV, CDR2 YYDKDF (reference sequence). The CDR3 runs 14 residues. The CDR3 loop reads CATSSGTGDNEQFF.

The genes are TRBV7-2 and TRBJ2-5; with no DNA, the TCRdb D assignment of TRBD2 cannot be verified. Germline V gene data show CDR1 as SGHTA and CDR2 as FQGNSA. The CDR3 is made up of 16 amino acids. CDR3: CASSYPPGLIEETQYF.

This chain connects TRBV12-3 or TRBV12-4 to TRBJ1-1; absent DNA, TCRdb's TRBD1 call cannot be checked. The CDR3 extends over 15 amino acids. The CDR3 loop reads CASSQSRGEHLEAFF.

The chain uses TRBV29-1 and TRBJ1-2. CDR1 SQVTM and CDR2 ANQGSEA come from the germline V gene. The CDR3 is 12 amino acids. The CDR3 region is CSAWEVFRGYTF.

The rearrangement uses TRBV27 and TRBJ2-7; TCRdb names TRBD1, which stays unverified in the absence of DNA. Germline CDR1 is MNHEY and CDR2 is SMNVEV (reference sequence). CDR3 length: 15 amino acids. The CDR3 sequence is CASSRGGGRSYEQYF.

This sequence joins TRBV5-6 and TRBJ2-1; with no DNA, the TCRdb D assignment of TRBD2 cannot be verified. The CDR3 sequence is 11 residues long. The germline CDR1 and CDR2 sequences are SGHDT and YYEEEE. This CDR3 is CASSLSGLEFF.

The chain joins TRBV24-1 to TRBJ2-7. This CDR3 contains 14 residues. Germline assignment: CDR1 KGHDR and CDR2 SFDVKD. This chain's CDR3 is CATSEGRVSYEQYF.

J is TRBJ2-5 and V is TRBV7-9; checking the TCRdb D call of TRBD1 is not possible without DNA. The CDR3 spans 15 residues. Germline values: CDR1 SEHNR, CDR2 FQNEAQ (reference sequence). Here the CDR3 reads CASSGWDRGQETQYF.

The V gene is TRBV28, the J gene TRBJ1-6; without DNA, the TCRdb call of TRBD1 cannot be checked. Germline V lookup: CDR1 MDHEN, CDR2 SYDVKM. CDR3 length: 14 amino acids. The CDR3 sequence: CASSDSISGSPLHF. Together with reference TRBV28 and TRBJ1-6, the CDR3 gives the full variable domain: DVKVTQSSRYLVKRTGEKVFLECVQDMDHENMFWYRQDPGLGLRLIYFSYDVKMKEKGDIPEGYSVSREKKERFSLILESASTNQTSMYLCASSDSISGSPLHFGNGTRLTVT.

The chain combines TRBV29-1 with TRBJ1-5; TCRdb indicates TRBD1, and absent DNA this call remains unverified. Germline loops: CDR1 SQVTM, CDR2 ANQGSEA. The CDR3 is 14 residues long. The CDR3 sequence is CSVDNREFNQPQHF.

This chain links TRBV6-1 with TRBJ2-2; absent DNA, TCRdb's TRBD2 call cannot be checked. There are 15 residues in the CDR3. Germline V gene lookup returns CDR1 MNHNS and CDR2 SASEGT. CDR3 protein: CASLAGAARGGELFF.

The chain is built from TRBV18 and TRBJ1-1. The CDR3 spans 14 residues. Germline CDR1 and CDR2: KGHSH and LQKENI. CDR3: CASSPREQITEAFF.

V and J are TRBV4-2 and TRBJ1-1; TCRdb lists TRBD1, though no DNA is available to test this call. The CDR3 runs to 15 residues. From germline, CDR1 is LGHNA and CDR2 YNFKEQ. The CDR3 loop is CASSHEDGGNTEAFF.

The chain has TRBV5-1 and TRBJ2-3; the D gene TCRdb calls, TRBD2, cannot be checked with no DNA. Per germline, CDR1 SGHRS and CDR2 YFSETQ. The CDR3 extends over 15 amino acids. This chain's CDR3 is CASSLTRGSTDTQYF.

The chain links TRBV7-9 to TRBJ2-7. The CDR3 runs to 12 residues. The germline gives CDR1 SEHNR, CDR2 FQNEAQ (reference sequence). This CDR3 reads CASSSNSAEQYF.

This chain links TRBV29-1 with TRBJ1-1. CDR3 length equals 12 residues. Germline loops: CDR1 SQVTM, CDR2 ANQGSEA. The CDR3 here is CSVGTEAPEAFF.

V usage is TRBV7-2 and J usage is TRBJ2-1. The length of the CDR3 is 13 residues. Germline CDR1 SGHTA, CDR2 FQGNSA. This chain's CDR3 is CASSSLSYNEQFF.

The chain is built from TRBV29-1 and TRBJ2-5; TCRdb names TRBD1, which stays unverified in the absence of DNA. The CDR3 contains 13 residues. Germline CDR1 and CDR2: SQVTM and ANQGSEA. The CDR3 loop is CSVEDSGGETQYF.

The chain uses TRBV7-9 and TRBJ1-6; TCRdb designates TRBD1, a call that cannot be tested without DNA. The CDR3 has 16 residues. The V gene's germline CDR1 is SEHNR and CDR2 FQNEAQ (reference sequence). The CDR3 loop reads CASSSRTGESNSPLHF. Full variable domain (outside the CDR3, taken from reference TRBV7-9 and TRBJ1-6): DTGVSQNPRHKITKRGQNVTFRCDPISEHNRLYWYRQTLGQGPEFLTYFQNEAQLEKSRLLSDRFSAERPKGSFSTLEIQRTEQGDSAMYLCASSSRTGESNSPLHFGNGTRLTVT.

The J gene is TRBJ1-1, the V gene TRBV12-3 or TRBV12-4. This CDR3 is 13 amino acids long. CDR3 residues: CASSQGGGFGAFF.

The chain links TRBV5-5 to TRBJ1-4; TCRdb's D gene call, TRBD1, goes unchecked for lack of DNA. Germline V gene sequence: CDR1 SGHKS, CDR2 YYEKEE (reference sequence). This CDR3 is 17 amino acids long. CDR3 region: CASSPHYGGQSNEKLFF.

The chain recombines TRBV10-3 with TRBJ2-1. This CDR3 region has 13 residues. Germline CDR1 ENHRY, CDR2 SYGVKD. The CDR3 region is CAISDLTDNEQFF.